These 18 T cell receptor beta chains share one sample of origin, sequenced in a study of T cells in Graves' hyperthyroidism and ophthalmopathy. TCR beta CDR3 sequences were amplified from RNA transcripts. Primed by the HTBI set, a first-round RT-PCR was run on the TCR CDR3. TCRdb analysed the multiplex PCR reads with MiXCR anew, one entry per CDR3 protein. The table lists about 330,000 distinct CDR3 sequences, approximately 15% of them singletons. Sequencing was done on a sample of blood. The source is a woman aged 40 to 50 with Graves' ophthalmopathy.

About this clonotype: The junction and the germline gene differ at one end; a read error may be behind it. The rearrangement uses TRBV5-1 and TRBJ2-5, with D unresolved. There are 14 residues in the CDR3. The germline CDR1 and CDR2 sequences are SGHRS and YFSETQ. The DNA for the CDR3 is TGCGCCAGCAGCTTGGCGGCAGCTCAAGAGACCCGGTACTTC. Its translation is CASSLAAAQETRYF.

This clonotype was seen many times. The J gene is TRBJ2-3, the V gene TRBV5-1; TRBD1 might be the D (6 bases). V gave up 1 base and J gave up 4 bases, with 10 bases separating them. CDR1 and CDR2 from the germline V gene are SGHRS and YFSETQ. This CDR3 region has 14 residues. CDR3 nucleotide sequence: TGCGCCAGCAGCTTGTGGCAGGGGCCAGATACGCAGTATTTT. Its protein is CASSLWQGPDTQYF.

This clonotype appeared many times. The rearrangement joins TRBV12-3 or TRBV12-4 to TRBJ1-5; 7 bases map to TRBD1. CDR3 size: 15 residues. The V segment lost 6 bases and the J segment 0 bases; nucleotides outside the gene matches: 5. The CDR3 nucleotides are TGTGCCAGCAGATCCACAGGGGATAGCAATCAGCCCCAGCATTTT. This codes for CASRSTGDSNQPQHF.

In this sample, this clonotype turned up many times. The chain has TRBV24-1 and TRBJ2-1, with 10 bases matching TRBD1. The germline V gene encodes CDR1 KGHDR and CDR2 SFDVKD. Germline trimming cut 2 bases from V and 9 bases from J; bases unmatched to any gene: 12. CDR3 length: 17 residues. The CDR3: CATSDYNPGQGRGEQFF. The CDR3 DNA sequence: TGTGCCACCAGTGATTACAATCCGGGACAGGGGAGGGGTGAGCAGTTCTTC.

This clonotype was recorded at least ten times. V is TRBV7-8 and J is TRBJ2-3; TRBD1 aligns across 10 bases. The CDR3 is 15 amino acids. Germline V lookup: CDR1 SGHVS, CDR2 FQNEAQ. The V and J ends lost 2 bases and 3 bases, in that order; junction bases with no gene match: 2. CDR3 DNA sequence: TGTGCCAGCAGCTTACGACAGGGGGCAACAGATACGCAGTATTTT. Its translation is CASSLRQGATDTQYF. Full variable domain (rest looked up from reference TRBV7-8 and TRBJ2-3): GAGVSQSPRYKVAKRGQDVALRCDPISGHVSLFWYQQALGQGPEFLTYFQNEAQLDKSGLPSDRFFAERPEGSVSTLKIQRTQQEDSAVYLCASSLRQGATDTQYFGPGTRLTVL.

This clonotype showed up many times. The chain combines TRBV28 with TRBJ1-2, with no clear D. The CDR3 has 13 residues. V gave up 3 bases and J gave up 4 bases, with 9 bases separating them. Germline V gene data show CDR1 as MDHEN and CDR2 as SYDVKM. In DNA form, the CDR3 reads TGTGCCAGCAGTTTGTGGGTTGTCTATGGCTACACCTTC. This sequence encodes CASSLWVVYGYTF.

CDR3 region: CAIMGGRSYNEQFF. The CDR3 nucleotides are TGTGCCATCATGGGAGGCCGCTCCTACAATGAGCAGTTCTTC. The chain combines TRBV10-3 with TRBJ2-1, with D possibly TRBD2 on 6 matching bases. The V end was cut by 7 bases, the J end by 0 bases, with 10 bases between. The CDR3 runs 14 residues. In germline, CDR1 is ENHRY, CDR2 SYGVKD.

The gene calls are TRBV20-1 and TRBJ1-4, with D possibly TRBD1 on 5 matching bases. Germline lookup yields CDR1 DFQATT and CDR2 SNEGSKA (reference sequence). Trimming cost V 4 bases and J 7 bases, with 13 bases left between them. The CDR3 extends over 13 amino acids. The CDR3 nucleotides are TGCAGTGCTAAGACAGACACCCCTGAAAAACTGTTTTTT. It yields the protein CSAKTDTPEKLFF.

About this clonotype: This may arise from a read error, as a much more abundant clone is one base away. V usage is TRBV20-1 and J usage is TRBJ1-1, with TRBD1 matching 9 bases. The CDR3 has 15 residues. J gave up 3 bases and V 2 bases, and 7 bases lay outside the gene matches. Germline V gene sequence: CDR1 DFQATT, CDR2 SNEGSKA (reference sequence). The chain's CDR3 is CSARNRDRAYTEAFF. CDR3 nucleotide sequence: TGCAGTGCTAGAAACCGGGACAGGGCGTACACTGAAGCTTTCTTT.

The table lists this clonotype with many counts. J is TRBJ1-1 and V is TRBV24-1; the match to TRBD1 covers 10 bases. In germline, CDR1 is KGHDR, CDR2 SFDVKD. The CDR3 totals 15 residues. V lost 7 bases to trimming and J lost 2 bases; unmatched junction nucleotides: 6. This CDR3 reads CATRKGTGDNTEAFF. CDR3 bases: TGTGCCACCAGGAAGGGGACAGGGGATAACACTGAAGCTTTCTTT.

The chain is built from TRBV3-1 and TRBJ2-1; D is undetermined. Trimming took 0 bases from V and 0 from J, leaving 12 bases between them. Germline CDR1 and CDR2: LGHDT and YNNKEL (reference sequence). The CDR3 is 17 residues long. The CDR3 DNA reads as TGTGCCAGCAGCCAAGAAGCCCAGGAGAGCTCCTACAATGAGCAGTTCTTC. The encoded protein is CASSQEAQESSYNEQFF.

This clonotype was found many times. The V and J genes are TRBV20-1 and TRBJ1-2; D may be TRBD1 (5 bases). V lost 3 bases and J lost 4, with 12 bases in between. Germline CDR1 is DFQATT and CDR2 is SNEGSKA (reference sequence). This CDR3 spans 13 amino acids. The DNA for the CDR3 is TGCAGTGCTAGTTCCGGGACGGGCTATGGCTACACCTTC. Amino acids: CSASSGTGYGYTF.

This clonotype has at least ten counts. The chain employs TRBV2 and TRBJ1-5; D call uncertain. The CDR3 extends over 15 amino acids. CDR1 and CDR2 (germline): SNHLY, FYNNEI. Trimming pared 7 bases from V and 2 bases from J, leaving 15 bases between. DNA of the CDR3: TGTGCCAGCACTCTGGAGGGTTTGGGCAATCAGCCCCAGCATTTT. This translates into CASTLEGLGNQPQHF. Based on the CDR3 plus reference TRBV2 and TRBJ1-5, the full variable domain is EPEVTQTPSHQVTQMGQEVILRCVPISNHLYFYWYRQILGQKVEFLVSFYNNEISEKSEIFDDQFSVERPDGSNFTLKIRSTKLEDSAMYFCASTLEGLGNQPQHFGDGTRLSIL.

This clonotype was observed many times. The chain is built from TRBV2 and TRBJ2-5, with 13 nucleotides matching TRBD2. The CDR3 loop spans 16 amino acids. The ends lost 4 bases at V and 5 bases at J; junction bases unmatched: 7. Germline loops: CDR1 SNHLY, CDR2 FYNNEI. Written as DNA, the CDR3 is TGTGCCAGCAGTGTTTGGACTAGCGGGAGTAGCGAGACCCAGTACTTC. Translation: CASSVWTSGSSETQYF. Full variable domain (rest looked up from reference TRBV2 and TRBJ2-5): EPEVTQTPSHQVTQMGQEVILRCVPISNHLYFYWYRQILGQKVEFLVSFYNNEISEKSEIFDDQFSVERPDGSNFTLKIRSTKLEDSAMYFCASSVWTSGSSETQYFGPGTRLLVL.

Details on this clonotype: A much larger clone is a single base away; this may be a read error. The rearrangement joins TRBV13 to TRBJ1-2; D might be TRBD1 (5 bases). CDR3 length: 18 residues. Trimming shortened V by 2 bases and J by 3 bases, and 22 bases separated the two germline ends. The germline gives CDR1 PRHDT, CDR2 FYEKMQ (reference sequence). DNA of the CDR3: TGTGCCAGCAGCTTAACCCCGGGGCTGGGTAAGGATGACTATGGCTACACCTTC. It encodes CASSLTPGLGKDDYGYTF. Filled out from reference TRBV13 and TRBJ1-2, the complete variable domain reads AAGVIQSPRHLIKEKRETATLKCYPIPRHDTVYWYQQGPGQDPQFLISFYEKMQSDKGSIPDRFSAQQFSDYHSELNMSSLELGDSALYFCASSLTPGLGKDDYGYTFGSGTRLTVV.

The chain couples TRBV29-1 to TRBJ1-1; D perhaps matches TRBD1 (6 bases). Germline loops: CDR1 SQVTM, CDR2 ANQGSEA. Trimming took 7 bases from V and 2 from J, leaving 14 bases between them. CDR3 length: 13 amino acids. The CDR3 reads CSAQTGSNTEAFF. The CDR3 nucleotides are TGCAGCGCTCAAACAGGGAGCAACACTGAAGCTTTCTTT.

The CDR3 is CASTRTGANVLTF. Written as DNA, the CDR3 is TGTGCCAGCACAAGAACGGGGGCCAACGTCCTGACTTTC. The chain employs TRBV6-1 and TRBJ2-6, with unresolved D. Germline V gene sequence: CDR1 MNHNS, CDR2 SASEGT. The CDR3 covers 13 residues. Trimming pared 7 bases from V and 4 bases from J, leaving 8 bases between.

The V gene is TRBV25-1, the J gene TRBJ2-7, with a possible D match to TRBD1 (6 bases). Trimming took 3 bases from V and 6 from J, leaving 15 bases between them. Germline CDR1 reads MGHDK; CDR2 reads SYGVNS. The CDR3 consists of 14 residues. CDR3 DNA sequence: TGTGCCAGCAGTGACCCCCGAGGGGGTACCGAGCAGTACTTC. It yields the protein CASSDPRGGTEQYF.